These T cell receptor beta chains were read from a single sample in a study of cytomegalovirus exposure and HLA in healthy donors. The data were produced by immunoSEQ multiplex PCR, yet TCRdb's version contains in-frame clones alone and is incomplete. The top ten hold 1.3% of the sample, which has approximately 150,000 clones, over 75% seen once. The source material was PBMCs. The source is a man aged 50 to 59 in good health and CMV-seropositive. CDR3s include the opening cysteine and the closing phenylalanine or tryptophan. The order of the fields is V gene, CDR3 length, clone size, J gene, D gene, CDR3 protein, CDR3 DNA. A D gene is named only where the DNA matches it firmly. A row's size may be missing; if present it is once, few, many or a size class.

>TRBV6-9|18|-|TRBJ1-5|-
CASSYSTIPPLSNQPQHF
TGTGCCAGCAGTTATTCCACGATACCCCCACTTAGCAATCAGCCCCAGCATTTT
>TRBV5-5|12|-|TRBJ2-7|-
CASSPDGYEQYF
TGTGCCAGCAGCCCAGACGGGTACGAGCAGTACTTC
>TRBV10-3|15|-|TRBJ1-5|-
CAISEGGSSNQPQHF
TGTGCCATCAGTGAGGGGGGCAGCTCAAATCAGCCCCAGCATTTT
>TRBV28|12|-|TRBJ2-5|-
CASSIQVETQYF
TGTGCCAGCAGCATACAGGTCGAGACCCAGTACTTC
>TRBV28|15|-|TRBJ2-2|-
CASSLRGLNTGELFF
TGTGCCAGCAGTTTACGGGGACTGAACACCGGGGAGCTGTTTTTT
>TRBV15|12|-|TRBJ2-1|-
CATSRDGARRFF
TGTGCCACCAGCAGAGATGGGGCCCGGAGGTTCTTC
>TRBV28|13|-|TRBJ2-7|TRBD1
CATHGAGGYEQYF
TGTGCCACCCACGGGGCAGGGGGCTACGAGCAGTACTTC
>TRBV19|16|-|TRBJ1-6|-
CASSPLAGQRNSPLHF
TGTGCCAGTAGTCCGCTAGCGGGACAAAGGAATTCACCCCTCCACTTT
>TRBV25-1|15|-|TRBJ2-7|-
CASSPPFGASYEQYF
TGTGCCAGCAGCCCCCCCTTCGGAGCTTCCTACGAGCAGTACTTC
>TRBV7-9|16|-|TRBJ1-2|TRBD1
CASSSRGQITLYGYTF
TGTGCCAGCAGCTCAAGGGGACAGATCACTCTCTATGGCTACACCTTC
>TRBV6-1|14|-|TRBJ1-2|TRBD1
CASSVDRGRNGYTF
TGTGCCAGCAGTGTCGACAGGGGAAGGAATGGCTACACCTTC
>TRBV6-6|14|-|TRBJ1-5|-
CASSYSTVDQPQHF
TGTGCCAGCAGTTACTCGACAGTTGATCAGCCCCAGCATTTT
>TRBV5-6|15|few|TRBJ1-2|TRBD1
CASSARQGIRYGYTF
TGTGCCAGCAGCGCTAGACAGGGGATTCGGTATGGCTACACCTTC
>TRBV6-1|14|-|TRBJ1-5|-
CASSMTGGNQPQHF
TGTGCCAGCAGTATGACAGGAGGCAATCAGCCCCAGCATTTT
>TRBV5-1|15|-|TRBJ2-1|TRBD2
CASSLELAGTNEQFF
TGCGCCAGCAGCTTGGAACTAGCGGGGACTAATGAGCAGTTCTTC
>TRBV15|14|-|TRBJ1-4|-
CATSRGGGSEKLFF
TGTGCCACCAGCAGAGGCGGAGGGAGTGAAAAACTGTTTTTT
>TRBV21-1|15|-|TRBJ2-7|-
CASSKHRGVSYEQYF
TGTGCCAGCAGCAAGCACAGGGGGGTATCCTACGAGCAGTACTTC
>TRBV10-2|14|-|TRBJ2-1|-
CASTPSNSLNEQFF
TGCGCCAGCACGCCGTCCAACTCCCTCAATGAGCAGTTCTTC
>TRBV27|14|-|TRBJ1-6|-
CASSFGRENSPLHF
TGTGCCAGCAGTTTCGGCAGGGAAAATTCACCCCTCCACTTT
>TRBV19|16|-|TRBJ1-1|-
CASSIEGRGRDTEAFF
TGTGCCAGTAGTATAGAAGGAAGGGGTCGAGACACTGAAGCTTTCTTT
>TRBV19|13|-|TRBJ2-7|-
CASSITVSYEQYF
TGTGCCAGTAGTATCACTGTCTCCTACGAGCAGTACTTC
>TRBV7-9|14|-|TRBJ2-7|-
CASSQNRGGNEQYF
TGTGCCAGCAGCCAGAACAGGGGAGGCAACGAGCAGTACTTC
>TRBV5-5|15|-|TRBJ2-4|-
CASSELRSAKNIQYF
TGTGCCAGCAGCGAACTCAGGTCTGCCAAAAACATTCAGTACTTC
>TRBV6-5|14|-|TRBJ1-2|TRBD1
CASRTRQGAYGYTF
TGTGCCAGCAGAACCCGACAGGGTGCCTATGGCTACACCTTC
>TRBV7-6|16|-|TRBJ2-7|TRBD2
CASSPRSGRGAYEQYF
TGTGCCAGCAGCCCTCGTAGCGGGAGGGGGGCCTACGAGCAGTACTTC
>TRBV9|15|-|TRBJ2-2|TRBD1
CASSAGQGGTGELFF
TGTGCCAGCAGCGCCGGACAGGGGGGCACCGGGGAGCTGTTTTTT
>TRBV18|14|-|TRBJ1-1|-
CASSPAAVYTEAFF
TGTGCCAGCTCACCCGCCGCAGTCTACACTGAAGCTTTCTTT
>TRBV5-1|14|-|TRBJ1-2|TRBD1
CASSWGQGPGGYTF
TGCGCCAGCAGCTGGGGACAGGGCCCCGGTGGCTACACCTTC
>TRBV4-1|15|-|TRBJ1-2|TRBD1
CASSEGGQGAYGYTF
TGCGCCAGCAGCGAGGGGGGACAGGGCGCCTATGGCTACACCTTC